This entry lists 30 T cell receptor beta chains sequenced from one sample in a study of shared clonotypes between healthy human individuals. Sequencing was performed with immunoSEQ multiplex PCR; in TCRdb, only in-frame clones are kept and a portion is missing. This sample yields about 2.5 million clones, of which approximately 90% are seen a single time; 0.3% to 0.45% belongs to the top ten. Input material: naive CD4+ T cells from PBMCs. Subset meaning: CD45RA+ positively selected. The source of these receptors is a man younger than 35 in good health. Some clones in this sample may be carry-over from other donors' samples.

The chain joins TRBV5-5 to TRBJ1-4; TRBD1 matches at 8 bases. CDR1 SGHKS and CDR2 YYEKEE come from the germline V gene (reference sequence). CDR3 length: 16 residues. Trimming at V came to 3 bases and at J to 8 bases, leaving 12 bases not matched to a gene. The CDR3 region has the DNA TGTGCCAGCAGCTCAGGGACAGGCCTTCCCTTGGAAAAACTGTTTTTT. Translated: CASSSGTGLPLEKLFF.

The gene calls are TRBV15 and TRBJ2-6, with D possibly matching TRBD2 (5 bases). The CDR3 spans 17 residues. From germline, CDR1 is LNHNV and CDR2 YYDKDF (reference sequence). Trimming left V 0 bases short and J 0 bases short, with 9 bases between. The CDR3 reads CATSRELGGSGANVLTF. As DNA, the CDR3 is TGTGCCACCAGCAGAGAATTAGGAGGCTCTGGGGCCAACGTCCTGACTTTC.

This rearrangement joins TRBV14 to TRBJ1-4; D unclear. The V gene's germline CDR1 is SGHDN and CDR2 FVKESK. V lost 6 bases and J 10 bases, leaving 12 bases between the germline ends. The CDR3 contains 12 residues. The CDR3 bases are TGTGCCAGCAGTTGGCGGGCCGGAAAACTGTTTTTT. Translating gives CASSWRAGKLFF.

V gene TRBV6-5 combines with J gene TRBJ2-7; 7 bases line up with TRBD2. The CDR3 extends over 15 amino acids. From germline, CDR1 is MNHEY and CDR2 SVGAGI. V was pared by 6 bases and J by 0 bases, with 8 bases of the junction left unmatched. The DNA of the CDR3 is TGTGCCAGCAGCTGGCTAGCGGCCTTCTCCTACGAGCAGTACTTC. This translates into CASSWLAAFSYEQYF.

Comment on this clone: This specimen includes other DNA sequences encoding the same CDR3. V and J are TRBV5-1 and TRBJ2-3; 11 bases align to TRBD2. CDR3 length: 16 amino acids. V was clipped by 4 bases and J by 1 base; unmatched bases: 5. Germline loops: CDR1 SGHRS, CDR2 YFSETQ. In nucleotides, the CDR3 is TGCGCCAGCAGCCTCGGGACTAGCGGTGGCACAGATACGCAGTATTTT. Protein sequence: CASSLGTSGGTDTQYF.

This chain joins TRBV19 and TRBJ1-5; the D is unclear. The V gene's germline CDR1 is LNHDA and CDR2 SQIVND (reference sequence). The CDR3 covers 14 residues. Trimming took 7 bases from V and 3 from J, leaving 13 bases between them. The CDR3 bases are TGTGCCAGTACCAGGTGGGGATCCAATCAGCCCCAGCATTTT. It encodes CASTRWGSNQPQHF.

The J gene is TRBJ1-2, the V gene TRBV5-6; no firm D call. Trimming cost V 2 bases and J 0 bases, with 11 bases left between them. CDR1 and CDR2 (germline): SGHDT, YYEEEE. The CDR3 is 15 residues long. CDR3 sequence: CASSLSPTTNYGYTF. As DNA, the CDR3 is TGTGCCAGCAGCTTATCCCCTACTACTAACTATGGCTACACCTTC.

The rearrangement links TRBV6-1 to TRBJ2-3; possibly TRBD1 for D (7 bases). Germline CDR1 and CDR2: MNHNS and SASEGT. V dropped 4 bases and J dropped 3 bases, with 14 bases sitting between them. The CDR3 totals 15 residues. CDR3 sequence (DNA): TGTGCCAGCAGTGTTCGGGCAGGGGGGACAGATACGCAGTATTTT. Translating gives CASSVRAGGTDTQYF.

The rearrangement joins TRBV28 to TRBJ2-3, with a tentative D call TRBD2 (5 bases). The CDR3 is 14 amino acids. Per germline, CDR1 MDHEN and CDR2 SYDVKM. V lost 7 bases and J lost 0, with 11 bases in between. CDR3 sequence: CASIGLGSTDTQYF. In DNA, the CDR3 is TGTGCCAGCATCGGACTGGGAAGCACAGATACGCAGTATTTT.

The rearrangement links TRBV28 to TRBJ1-5; D is ambiguous. Germline V gene lookup returns CDR1 MDHEN and CDR2 SYDVKM. V was clipped by 3 bases and J by 6 bases, with 18 bases between them. There are 16 residues in the CDR3. For the CDR3, the DNA is TGTGCCAGCAGTTTGAGGGTATTGGGTTTGCGTCAGCCCCAGCATTTT. Translation gives CASSLRVLGLRQPQHF.

DNA of the CDR3: TGTGCCAGCAGTTCGGGACAGGGGGCTTTGGATACGCAGTATTTT. It translates to CASSSGQGALDTQYF. This rearrangement joins TRBV28 to TRBJ2-3, with 12 bases that match TRBD1. CDR1 and CDR2 from the germline V gene are MDHEN and SYDVKM. The CDR3 sequence is 15 residues long. Trimming at V came to 4 bases and at J to 6 bases, leaving 5 bases not matched to a gene.

Worth noting for this clone: Other DNA sequences within the sample encode an identical CDR3. The gene calls are TRBV6-5 and TRBJ1-1; the D is unclear. CDR1 MNHEY and CDR2 SVGAGI come from the germline V gene. The CDR3 is 13 amino acids. V lost 6 bases to trimming and J lost 2 bases, with 10 bases between them. The CDR3 region has the DNA TGTGCCAGCAGCCTGATCCGAAACACTGAAGCTTTCTTT. Its translation is CASSLIRNTEAFF.

The chain joins TRBV5-4 to TRBJ1-2, with 9 positions matching TRBD1. CDR1 is SGHNT and CDR2 is YYREEE in the germline V gene (reference sequence). The CDR3 length is 16 residues. Germline trimming cut 3 bases from V and 6 bases from J; bases unmatched to any gene: 12. CDR3 amino acids: CASSSVPGQGEDGYTF. As DNA, the CDR3 is TGTGCCAGCAGCTCCGTCCCGGGACAGGGCGAAGATGGCTACACCTTC.

The chain joins TRBV28 to TRBJ2-7; 7 nucleotides line up with TRBD2. The CDR3 sequence is 14 residues long. V shed 5 bases, J shed 7 bases, and the junction held 11 bases outside the gene matches. Germline V lookup: CDR1 MDHEN, CDR2 SYDVKM. The CDR3 DNA reads as TGTGCCAGCAGTCTCGGGAGGATTTTAAAGGAGCAGTACTTC. Protein: CASSLGRILKEQYF.

The chain is built from TRBV6-1 and TRBJ2-7; 10 bases are a match to TRBD1. This CDR3 has 16 residues. Germline V gene data show CDR1 as MNHNS and CDR2 as SASEGT. The V and J ends lost 2 bases and 5 bases, in that order; junction bases with no gene match: 9. CDR3 in DNA: TGTGCCAGCAGTGAACCGGGGGGACAGGGGATTAACGAGCAGTACTTC. The encoded protein is CASSEPGGQGINEQYF.

The rearrangement uses TRBV5-1 and TRBJ1-2; D is possibly TRBD1 (5 bases). The CDR3 loop spans 16 amino acids. Germline V CDR1 and CDR2: SGHRS, YFSETQ. V lost 0 bases to trimming and J lost 8 bases, with 20 bases between them. This CDR3 reads CASSLAGTASRSGYTF. The CDR3 nucleotides read TGCGCCAGCAGCTTGGCCGGGACGGCGAGCAGATCAGGCTACACCTTC.

V gene TRBV28 combines with J gene TRBJ2-7, with D possibly matching TRBD2 (5 bases). V lost 5 bases, J lost 0 bases, and 8 bases lay in between. This CDR3 contains 13 residues. Germline-derived CDR1 and CDR2 are MDHEN and SYDVKM. CDR3 DNA sequence: TGTGCCAGCAGTAGGGCGGGCTCCTACGAGCAGTACTTC. Its protein product is CASSRAGSYEQYF. Drawing the rest from reference TRBV28 and TRBJ2-7, the complete variable domain is DVKVTQSSRYLVKRTGEKVFLECVQDMDHENMFWYRQDPGLGLRLIYFSYDVKMKEKGDIPEGYSVSREKKERFSLILESASTNQTSMYLCASSRAGSYEQYFGPGTRLTVT.

V gene TRBV6-5 combines with J gene TRBJ1-4; D uncertain. The CDR3 covers 14 residues. The V end lost 6 bases, the J end lost 0 bases, and 8 bases lay between the germline ends. Germline-derived CDR1 and CDR2 are MNHEY and SVGAGI. The CDR3 reads CASRRDPTNEKLFF. The CDR3 bases are TGTGCCAGCAGACGAGACCCAACTAATGAAAAACTGTTTTTT.

In the case of this clone: This sample also contains other DNA sequences that code for the same CDR3. J is TRBJ2-5 and V is TRBV5-1; 9 bases fit TRBD2. The CDR3 consists of 14 residues. Germline V gives CDR1 SGHRS, CDR2 YFSETQ. Trimming removed 0 bases from V and 5 bases from J; junction bases left unmatched: 2. CDR3 bases: TGCGCCAGCAGCTTGGTAGCGGGGGAGGAGACCCAGTACTTC. Encoded protein: CASSLVAGEETQYF.

The V and J genes are TRBV30 and TRBJ2-4; D gene unclear. V lost 5 bases to trimming and J lost 3 bases, with 11 bases between them. The CDR3 sequence is 13 residues long. CDR1 is GTSNPN, CDR2 SVGIG, per germline (reference sequence). The CDR3 reads CAWQTNVKNIQYF. CDR3 in DNA: TGTGCCTGGCAAACTAATGTCAAAAACATTCAGTACTTC.

This sequence joins TRBV19 and TRBJ1-5; maybe TRBD1 (6 bases). V was cut by 3 bases and J by 7 bases, with 10 bases left in between. The CDR3 is 13 amino acids. Germline lookup yields CDR1 LNHDA and CDR2 SQIVND (reference sequence). The CDR3 nucleotides read TGTGCCAGTAGTATGTGGGGGCCCCAGCCCCAGCATTTT. It codes for CASSMWGPQPQHF.

V gene TRBV7-3 combines with J gene TRBJ2-1, with D possibly being TRBD2 (6 bases). The V and J ends lost 7 bases and 8 bases respectively, with 21 bases between them. The germline V gene has CDR1 SGHTA and CDR2 FQGTGA. The length of the CDR3 is 15 residues. CDR3 amino acids: CASTALGGAWDEQFF. The CDR3 nucleotides read TGTGCCAGCACAGCACTAGGAGGGGCTTGGGATGAGCAGTTCTTC. The full variable domain, its missing parts supplied by reference TRBV7-3 and TRBJ2-1, is GAGVSQTPSNKVTEKGKYVELRCDPISGHTALYWYRQSLGQGPEFLIYFQGTGAADDSGLPNDRFFAVRPEGSVSTLKIQRTERGDSAVYLCASTALGGAWDEQFFGPGTRLTVL.

This clone appeared a single time. This chain links TRBV11-2 with TRBJ2-3; D is possibly TRBD2 (6 bases). This CDR3 is 16 amino acids long. The germline V gene has CDR1 SGHAT and CDR2 FQNNGV. Trimming stripped 5 bases from V and 3 bases from J, with 18 bases between. The CDR3 loop reads CASSPGGTSGTDTQYF. The CDR3 DNA reads TGTGCCAGCAGCCCCGGAGGGACTTCGGGGACAGATACGCAGTATTTT.

The genes are TRBV11-2 and TRBJ2-2; no firm D call. Germline lookup yields CDR1 SGHAT and CDR2 FQNNGV. This CDR3 spans 14 amino acids. V was shortened by 4 bases and J by 3 bases, with 9 bases between the two germline ends. CDR3 loop: CASSSIRYTGELFF. The CDR3 nucleotides are TGTGCCAGCAGCTCCATAAGGTACACCGGGGAGCTGTTTTTT.

The V and J genes are TRBV28 and TRBJ1-5; TRBD1 agrees at 7 bases. The CDR3 has 13 residues. With V trimmed by 10 bases and J by 2 bases, 5 bases remained unmatched. Per the germline V gene, CDR1 is MDHEN and CDR2 is SYDVKM. The CDR3 coding sequence is TGTGCCACCCCAGGGGGTGGCAATCAGCCCCAGCATTTT. Translating gives CATPGGGNQPQHF. Drawing the rest from reference TRBV28 and TRBJ1-5, the complete variable domain is DVKVTQSSRYLVKRTGEKVFLECVQDMDHENMFWYRQDPGLGLRLIYFSYDVKMKEKGDIPEGYSVSREKKERFSLILESASTNQTSMYLCATPGGGNQPQHFGDGTRLSIL.

J is TRBJ2-7 and V is TRBV5-1; no firm D call. The CDR3 length is 15 residues. Germline CDR1 is SGHRS and CDR2 is YFSETQ. Trimming took off 2 bases at V and 2 bases at J, with 14 bases between the two ends. CDR3 sequence reads: CASSLDRTATYEQYF. The CDR3 DNA sequence: TGCGCCAGCAGCTTAGACCGGACGGCAACCTACGAGCAGTACTTC.

The chain employs TRBV10-3 and TRBJ2-2; 7 positions agree with TRBD2. V was pared by 4 bases and J by 1 base, with 6 bases of the junction left unmatched. The V gene's germline CDR1 is ENHRY and CDR2 SYGVKD. The CDR3 extends over 16 amino acids. CDR3 region: CAISARAGVNTGELFF. The DNA for the CDR3 is TGTGCCATCAGTGCTAGGGCGGGAGTGAACACCGGGGAGCTGTTTTTT.

About this clone itself: Other nucleotide sequences from this sample produce the same CDR3. The chain has TRBV5-1 and TRBJ1-1; D remains unclear. Germline values: CDR1 SGHRS, CDR2 YFSETQ. The CDR3 length is 14 residues. Trimming took off 2 bases at V and 1 base at J, with 9 bases between the two ends. Written as DNA, the CDR3 is TGCGCCAGCAGCTTCGGGCGCCAGAACACTGAAGCTTTCTTT. This encodes CASSFGRQNTEAFF.

The chain joins TRBV6-1 to TRBJ2-6; D gene unclear. V was pared by 5 bases and J by 5 bases, with 7 bases between. This CDR3 comprises 13 residues. Germline CDR1 MNHNS, CDR2 SASEGT. The CDR3 bases are TGTGCCAGCAGTTGGGATCGGGCCAACGTCCTGACTTTC. Protein sequence: CASSWDRANVLTF.

The V and J genes are TRBV4-2 and TRBJ2-1, with 7 bases lining up with TRBD2. Germline V gene data show CDR1 as LGHNA and CDR2 as YNFKEQ. The CDR3 runs to 16 residues. V shed 2 bases, J shed 6 bases, and the junction held 10 bases outside the gene matches. The CDR3 sequence: CASSQPTSADGNEQFF. As DNA, the CDR3 is TGTGCCAGCAGCCAACCTACTAGCGCCGACGGCAATGAGCAGTTCTTC.